A single sample gave rise to the 5 T cell receptor beta chains below, sequenced in a study of blood T cell repertoires in COVID-19. TCRdb's table, derived via immunoSEQ multiplex PCR, lists solely in-frame clones and lacks some. The profile shows approximately 250,000 clones, roughly 84% of them singletons. Source material: peripheral blood. All receptors come from a middle-aged woman who had recovered from COVID-19.

This clone was seen more than once but under ten times. CDR3 in DNA: TGTGCCAGCAGTGAAGGCGAAACGAACACCGGGGAGCTGTTTTTT. Translating gives CASSEGETNTGELFF. This chain joins TRBV2 and TRBJ2-2; D gene unclear. CDR1 SNHLY and CDR2 FYNNEI come from the germline V gene. The CDR3 has 15 amino acids. With 1 base removed from V and 0 bases from J, the gap between germline ends came to 6 bases.

The chain links TRBV7-2 to TRBJ2-3; D not certain. CDR3 length: 12 residues. Trimming left V 5 bases short and J 5 bases short, with 8 bases between. CDR1 is SGHTA and CDR2 is FQGNSA in the germline V gene. CDR3 in DNA: TGTGCCAGCAGCCCTACCAAAGATACGCAGTATTTT. Residues: CASSPTKDTQYF.

The chain uses TRBV7-9 and TRBJ2-7, with D maybe TRBD1 (6 bases). Germline V lookup: CDR1 SEHNR, CDR2 FQNEAQ (reference sequence). Between the trimmed V and J ends, which lost 5 bases and 0 bases, there was a span of 14 bases. This CDR3 comprises 15 residues. The CDR3 DNA is TGTGCCAGCAGCCCCTCGGCAGGGGACTCCTACGAGCAGTACTTC. It translates to CASSPSAGDSYEQYF.

The chain has TRBV28 and TRBJ1-1; D possibly corresponds to TRBD1 (5 bases). Germline V gene data show CDR1 as MDHEN and CDR2 as SYDVKM. The length of the CDR3 is 12 residues. Trimming pared 3 bases from V and 9 bases from J, leaving 11 bases between. CDR3: CASSFQGGQAFF. The DNA of the CDR3 is TGTGCCAGCAGTTTTCAGGGTGGACAAGCTTTCTTT. Complete variable domain (other parts from reference TRBV28 and TRBJ1-1): DVKVTQSSRYLVKRTGEKVFLECVQDMDHENMFWYRQDPGLGLRLIYFSYDVKMKEKGDIPEGYSVSREKKERFSLILESASTNQTSMYLCASSFQGGQAFFGQGTRLTVV.

The V call is TRBV5-8, the J call TRBJ1-1, with TRBD1 as a possible D gene (6 bases). The V gene lost 4 bases and the J gene lost 5 bases, with 15 bases spanning the gap. The CDR3 consists of 14 residues. The germline gives CDR1 SGHTS, CDR2 YDEGEE. CDR3 in amino acids: CASSKYTGFTEAFF. The CDR3 nucleotides read TGTGCCAGCAGCAAATATACAGGGTTTACTGAAGCTTTCTTT.